Below are 26 T cell receptor beta chains sequenced from a single sample in a study of control samples from healthy donors and cancer patients. The assay was immunoSEQ multiplex PCR, and TCRdb's table has in-frame clones only and misses some. The sample includes about 190,000 clones. The sequenced sample consisted of blood. Receptor source: a woman in her twenties or thirties in good health.

The CDR3 sequence: CASSSPAQGMSYGYTF. Written as DNA, the CDR3 is TGTGCCAGCAGCTCGCCGGCGCAGGGAATGAGCTATGGCTACACCTTC. V and J are TRBV5-4 and TRBJ1-2; D might be TRBD1 (5 bases). Deletions cut 3 bases from V and 4 bases from J, with 19 bases between. Germline V gives CDR1 SGHNT, CDR2 YYREEE (reference sequence). The CDR3 contains 16 residues.

In nucleotides, the CDR3 is TGTGCCAGCGACTTACCTGACGCAGCTTTCTTT. Its protein is CASDLPDAAFF. This rearrangement joins TRBV7-9 to TRBJ1-1, with D unresolved. Looked up from germline, CDR1 is SEHNR and CDR2 is FQNEAQ (reference sequence). CDR3 length equals 11 residues. The V end lost 8 bases, the J end lost 10 bases, and 14 bases lay between the germline ends.

In the case of this clone: One end of the junction varies from germline; a read error may be responsible. The rearrangement joins TRBV6-1 to TRBJ1-3; D is ambiguous. The germline V gene has CDR1 MNHNS and CDR2 SASEGT. This CDR3 spans 19 amino acids. CDR3 coding DNA: TGTGCCAGCAGTGAGCTTGCCCCCGGACGGGGAACTTCTGTAAACACCATATATTTT. The encoded protein is CASSELAPGRGTSVNTIYF.

The rearrangement uses TRBV7-3 and TRBJ2-3; the D gene could be TRBD1 or TRBD2 (6 bases each). Germline-derived CDR1 and CDR2 are SGHTA and FQGTGA. This CDR3 is 16 amino acids long. With 0 bases removed from V and 6 bases from J, the gap between germline ends came to 16 bases. The CDR3 sequence: CASSLTRGLALDTQYF. In nucleotides, the CDR3 is TGTGCCAGCAGCTTAACCCGGGGGCTAGCTCTTGATACGCAGTATTTT.

The V call is TRBV2, the J call TRBJ1-5; 8 bases are shared with TRBD1. V lost 2 bases and J lost 5; bases outside the gene matches: 2. CDR1 is SNHLY and CDR2 is FYNNEI in the germline V gene. The CDR3 spans 14 residues. The chain's CDR3 is CASSEQGADQPQHF. CDR3 nucleotide sequence: TGTGCCAGCAGTGAACAGGGGGCAGATCAGCCCCAGCATTTT.

The V and J genes are TRBV2 and TRBJ1-5; 12 positions match TRBD1. V dropped 8 bases and J dropped 4; count of bases not matched to a gene: 9. Germline assignment: CDR1 SNHLY and CDR2 FYNNEI. CDR3 length equals 16 residues. CDR3: CASALGDRGPNQPQHF. DNA of the CDR3: TGTGCCAGCGCGTTAGGGGACAGGGGGCCTAATCAGCCCCAGCATTTT.

V gene TRBV4-2 combines with J gene TRBJ2-1; 9 bases map to TRBD1. The CDR3 totals 17 residues. CDR1 and CDR2 (germline): LGHNA, YNFKEQ. Trimming cost V 2 bases and J 8 bases; bases outside gene matches: 13. CDR3 residues: CASSQRTGDRVDHEQFF. The CDR3 region has the DNA TGTGCCAGCAGCCAACGCACCGGGGACAGGGTTGATCATGAGCAGTTCTTC.

The V gene is TRBV4-1, the J gene TRBJ1-1; maybe TRBD1 (5 bases). The V gene's germline CDR1 is MGHRA and CDR2 YSYEKL. The CDR3 spans 14 residues. The V and J ends lost 2 bases and 11 bases respectively, with 18 bases between them. The CDR3 loop reads CASSQPLRDPRAFF. The CDR3 region has the DNA TGCGCCAGCAGCCAACCTCTGAGGGACCCGAGGGCTTTCTTT.

The chain joins TRBV24-1 to TRBJ2-1; TRBD1 might be the D (5 bases). Looked up from germline, CDR1 is KGHDR and CDR2 is SFDVKD. Trimming pared 9 bases from V and 4 bases from J, leaving 15 bases between. This CDR3 is built from 14 residues. The CDR3 DNA reads TGTGCCACCGCTGACAGTAAGCGATACAATGAGCAGTTCTTC. Residues: CATADSKRYNEQFF.

The chain joins TRBV2 to TRBJ1-3; D not resolved. The CDR3 length is 13 residues. Trimming pared 8 bases from V and 0 bases from J, leaving 8 bases between. The V gene's germline CDR1 is SNHLY and CDR2 FYNNEI. The CDR3 region is CASGEGSGNTIYF. In DNA form, the CDR3 reads TGTGCCAGCGGGGAGGGCTCTGGAAACACCATATATTTT.

V and J are TRBV21-1 and TRBJ2-7. TRBV21-1 is given as a pseudogene. CDR3 length: 12 amino acids. In DNA, the CDR3 is TGTGCCAGCAGCAAAGAAAACTACGAGCAGTACTTC. Protein: CASSKENYEQYF.

The chain combines TRBV10-3 with TRBJ1-5; 7 bases line up with TRBD1. This CDR3 has 13 residues. CDR1 ENHRY and CDR2 SYGVKD come from the germline V gene. V trimming: 10 bases; J trimming: 4 bases; junction bases outside the gene matches: 7. CDR3 amino acids: CATHRGENQPQHF. CDR3 coding DNA: TGTGCCACCCACAGGGGAGAAAATCAGCCCCAGCATTTT.

The rearrangement uses TRBV19 and TRBJ2-1; the D is unclear. Germline V gene data show CDR1 as LNHDA and CDR2 as SQIVND (reference sequence). CDR3 size: 15 residues. V lost 3 bases and J lost 5, with 14 bases in between. The CDR3 sequence: CASSMRTILNNEQFF. In nucleotides, the CDR3 is TGTGCCAGTAGTATGAGGACGATCCTTAACAATGAGCAGTTCTTC.

The gene calls are TRBV5-3 and TRBJ1-1, with D perhaps TRBD1 (6 bases). TRBV5-3 is treated as an ORF (open reading frame) with a function not yet certain. The CDR3 length is 14 residues. V was trimmed by 3 bases and J by 4 bases, leaving 13 bases between them. The CDR3 spells CARSSRGLPTEAFF. The CDR3 DNA reads TGTGCCAGAAGCTCCAGGGGCCTTCCCACTGAAGCTTTCTTT.

The gene calls are TRBV24-1 and TRBJ2-5; D perhaps matches TRBD1 (6 bases). Germline CDR1 and CDR2: KGHDR and SFDVKD. Trimming shortened V by 5 bases and J by 2 bases, and 23 bases separated the two germline ends. This CDR3 is 18 amino acids long. CDR3 DNA: TGTGCCACCAGTGCTAAATGGCCGCTGCGTGACAGGCAAGAGACCCAGTACTTC. Its translation is CATSAKWPLRDRQETQYF.

V is TRBV10-2 and J is TRBJ1-1; D not certain. Germline V gives CDR1 WSHSY, CDR2 SAAADI. Trimming cost V 0 bases and J 4 bases, with 15 bases left between them. The CDR3 consists of 16 residues. DNA of the CDR3: TGCGCCAGCAGTGAGTCCGGGCATTTCGTCTTCACTGAAGCTTTCTTT. It is translated as CASSESGHFVFTEAFF.

The gene calls are TRBV5-1 and TRBJ2-2; 9 positions agree with TRBD1. The CDR3 length is 15 residues. In germline, CDR1 is SGHRS, CDR2 YFSETQ. V lost 4 bases to trimming and J lost 1 base; unmatched junction nucleotides: 2. In DNA, the CDR3 is TGCGCCAGCAGCCGGGGACAGGGGAACACCGGGGAGCTGTTTTTT. Translating it yields CASSRGQGNTGELFF.

This rearrangement joins TRBV10-3 to TRBJ1-1; 7 bases are shared with TRBD1. This CDR3 region has 13 residues. The germline CDR1 and CDR2 sequences are ENHRY and SYGVKD. The trim removed 10 bases at V and 3 bases at J, leaving 8 bases unmatched. DNA of the CDR3: TGTGCCACCGGACACCAGGGGGACACTGAAGCTTTCTTT. Protein sequence: CATGHQGDTEAFF.

The chain combines TRBV29-1 with TRBJ1-1, with D possibly being TRBD1 (5 bases). Germline CDR1 SQVTM, CDR2 ANQGSEA. The CDR3 is 14 amino acids. V gave up 1 base and J gave up 0 bases, with 9 bases separating them. CDR3 protein: CSVEVRGVNTEAFF. The CDR3 bases are TGCAGCGTTGAAGTTCGGGGCGTGAACACTGAAGCTTTCTTT.

The J gene is TRBJ2-7, the V gene TRBV28, with 7 nucleotides matching TRBD1. This CDR3 is built from 21 residues. Germline CDR1 MDHEN, CDR2 SYDVKM. V dropped 0 bases and J dropped 3; count of bases not matched to a gene: 23. The CDR3: CASSLWWPTEETGLPLYEQYF. In DNA, the CDR3 is TGTGCCAGCAGTTTATGGTGGCCAACGGAGGAGACAGGGCTACCCCTCTACGAGCAGTACTTC.

V gene TRBV29-1 combines with J gene TRBJ1-4, with a tentative D call TRBD1 (6 bases). From germline, CDR1 is SQVTM and CDR2 ANQGSEA. V dropped 6 bases and J dropped 0 bases, with 8 bases sitting between them. The CDR3 contains 13 residues. CDR3 residues: CSVRGATNEKLFF. Written as DNA, the CDR3 is TGCAGCGTCAGGGGAGCAACTAATGAAAAACTGTTTTTT.

The CDR3 DNA sequence: TGCAGCGTTGAAGGTCAGGGCTACGCAGATACGCAGTATTTT. Amino acids: CSVEGQGYADTQYF. This chain joins TRBV29-1 and TRBJ2-3, with D perhaps TRBD1 (5 bases). Germline-derived CDR1 and CDR2 are SQVTM and ANQGSEA. Trimming took 1 base from V and 4 from J, leaving 12 bases between them. CDR3 length: 14 amino acids.

The J gene is TRBJ1-5, the V gene TRBV30; D may be TRBD1 (5 bases). The CDR3 runs 14 residues. V lost 0 bases, J lost 5 bases, and 11 bases lay in between. Germline values: CDR1 GTSNPN, CDR2 SVGIG (reference sequence). In DNA form, the CDR3 reads TGTGCCTGGAGTGTAGTGCAGGGCGATCAGCCCCAGCATTTT. Its translation is CAWSVVQGDQPQHF.

This chain uses TRBV19 with TRBJ1-2; D not resolved. The germline V gene encodes CDR1 LNHDA and CDR2 SQIVND (reference sequence). V shed 5 bases and J shed 4 bases, with 14 bases lying between them. The CDR3 spans 14 residues. The CDR3 coding sequence is TGTGCCAGTAGTCCCTCGGCCCCTTCCTATGGCTACACCTTC. It is translated as CASSPSAPSYGYTF.

The chain uses TRBV11-3 and TRBJ2-1, with 10 bases fitting TRBD2. This CDR3 region has 18 residues. Germline V gene sequence: CDR1 SGHNT, CDR2 YENEEA. Losses at the gene ends were 3 bases for V and 7 bases for J; bases not matched to a gene: 15. This chain's CDR3 is CASSFPPVKAGGDNEQFF. The CDR3 coding sequence is TGTGCCAGCAGCTTCCCACCAGTAAAAGCGGGGGGGGATAATGAGCAGTTCTTC.

The gene calls are TRBV20-1 and TRBJ2-5; D remains unclear. This CDR3 is built from 10 residues. V lost 0 bases to trimming and J lost 6 bases, with 2 bases between them. The germline CDR1 and CDR2 sequences are DFQATT and SNEGSKA (reference sequence). The DNA for the CDR3 is TGCAGTGCTAGAGAAAAGACCCAGTACTTC. Amino acids: CSAREKTQYF.